This TCR beta chain emerged from a study of cytomegalovirus exposure and HLA in healthy donors (TCRdb year 2017). Turning to the overall study: According to an earlier analysis of 550 to 700 of the donors, 200 million or so T cells yielded 117 million unique TCR beta sequences and around 300 Gb of sequence data. In addition to the first cohort of 666 subjects, a separate validation cohort of 120 different subjects was used. Donor age, sex, ethnicity and CMV serostatus were collected together with the repertoire data. All discovery cohort repertoires had been generated on a single sequencing platform. The study combined high-throughput TCR immunosequencing, statistical association of individual TCRs with disease status, and machine learning to predict cytomegalovirus infection status. Roughly 5 DR-DQ haplotypes were treated as single units for association and clustering because of strong linkage in the cohort. The study aimed to test whether cataloging public T cell receptors could reveal signatures of past pathogen exposure. Rather than using new phenotypic data, the later analysis identified candidate immune exposures from TCR beta sequences and from how often those sequences occurred across donors. On average, roughly 250,000 unique TCR beta nucleotide sequences were sequenced per donor among several hundred genotyped donors of the cohort, with roughly 19% of those sequences being non-productive. Roughly 300 gigabases of sequencing data and around 80 million unique TCR sequences made up an early release that covered around 640 HLA-typed donors. HLA typing covered class I and class II loci at four-digit resolution. The study used immunosequencing to profile the T cell repertoires of approximately 640 subjects and linked those repertoires to cytomegalovirus serostatus. Typing coverage varied by locus: roughly 629-640 donors for A, B, C, DRB1 and DQB1; roughly 520 for DQA1; nearly 610 for DPA1; around 490 for DPB1. Genome-wide SNP genotypes for about three fifths of the roughly 670 donors were used in a later genetic analysis, which treated that subset as a discovery cohort. To decide whether each TCR beta V gene segment behaved as functional or pseudogenic, an earlier analysis of fewer than 750 of the donors relied on high-throughput TCR beta sequencing. Of the 300 to 400 genotyped donors, around 81% fell in the genetic ancestry cluster associated with self-reported Caucasian donors. In a later analysis, previously published TCR beta repertoires from 670 or so donors were re-analyzed and high-resolution HLA genotyping was added so that TCR occurrence patterns could be studied. Study-wide findings and limitations: The presence/absence analyses assumed that sequencing depth was roughly uniform across donors, and that assumption may not be true. An association between a missense DCLRE1C variant and V-gene and J-gene trimming of TCR beta chains was found in a later genetic analysis and replicated in an independent cohort. HLA typing was unavailable for some donors at each locus, so association tests used only the typed subset. It was suggested by the authors that the approach could potentially be generalized to other disease states and immunological phenotypes. In a later analysis, TCR association rates were found to vary across HLA loci, with the most associated TCRs seen for DRB1 alleles and the fewest for HLA-C alleles. A total of roughly 160 TCR beta chains were listed by the study as associated with cytomegalovirus. This cohort had only TCR beta chains sequenced, and the lack of alpha or paired-chain data limited which features could be detected. For the cohort, immune exposure information was limited to CMV serostatus. In a later analysis, several top co-occurrence clusters were reported to appear linked to parvovirus B19, influenza, CMV and Epstein-Barr virus. Correlated functional status among segregating V segments might reflect linkage disequilibrium, but an unknown experimental factor could not be ruled out. Because counts were too low, roughly 16 rarely observed V segments, including chromosome 9 orphons, were excluded from the earlier analysis of several hundred of the donors. In vitro tests confirmed that a few of the cytomegalovirus-associated TCR beta chains recognize cytomegalovirus antigens. The 87-base-pair reads could not distinguish some IMGT-functional V segments, including TRBV6-2 and TRBV6-3, so those segments were excluded. In a later analysis, HLA-associated TCR beta chains showed more clonal expansion and lower generation probabilities than non-associated chains that were equally common. Broadly in line with IMGT annotations, most TCR beta V segments showed up in productive rearrangements about 90% or about 30% of the time in an earlier analysis of 450 to 750 of the donors. A later analysis found that most CMV-associated TCR beta chains appeared HLA-restricted, with HLA associations seemingly driven largely by CMV exposure. The classifier was reported to diagnose cytomegalovirus status with high specificity and sensitivity in both the original cohort and the validation cohort. A further reported finding was that TCR beta sequences accurately predicted the HLA-A and HLA-B alleles for most subjects in the first cohort. A cluster of highly shared sequence variants was judged likely to represent a technical artifact of the sequencing pipeline. Across donors, most TCR sequences were observed very rarely, whereas some public TCRs were present in many individuals. Strong co-occurrence of HLA alleles, especially DR and DQ, made assigning TCR associations to individual alleles difficult. At a false discovery rate of 0.05, a later analysis linked under 20,000 TCR beta sequences to specific HLA alleles. In a later genetic analysis, fewer N-insertions in productive TCRs were reported among donors in an Asian-associated ancestry cluster than the roughly 670-donor mean.

The cohort consisted of fewer than 700 healthy bone marrow donors. At the time of sampling, every cohort member was nominally healthy, though immune exposures that went unrecorded were likely present. The donor was CMV seropositive and belonged to the group of 250 to 300 seropositive cohort members. Every donor gave a peripheral blood sample, and the peripheral blood mononuclear cells from that sample were used for TCR beta sequencing. Genomic DNA extraction from the blood cell samples was performed with the Qiagen DNeasy Blood Extraction Kit. Libraries were constructed by the immunoSEQ multiplex PCR assay. For the multiplex PCR, a mixture combining 60 forward primers for TCR Vbeta segments and 13 reverse primers for TCR Jbeta segments was used. The CDR3 region of rearranged TCR beta genes was amplified from genomic DNA by a multiplex PCR assay. The amplified TCR beta libraries were sequenced on the Illumina HiSeq System as 87-base-pair reads. On the study's bioinformatics: A later analysis tallied some 79 million unique TCR beta chains across the 650 to 750 repertoires, and some 10 million of those chains were shared by two or more donors. Raw reads were error-corrected and collapsed into unique sequences by a nearest-neighbor algorithm in which closely related sequences were merged to remove PCR and sequencing errors. Alignment of CDR3 sequences to IMGT reference sequences was used to assign V, D and J gene segments. Each retained sequence needed at least a six-nucleotide match to both a V gene segment and a J gene segment. Rearrangements were called productive when the CDR3 lacked stop codons and stayed in frame with V and J; all others were non-productive. Following IMGT convention, CDR3 was defined as the stretch from the second conserved V-encoded cysteine to the conserved J-encoded phenylalanine. In an earlier analysis of 550 to 650 of the donors, sequences lacking an unambiguous match to a single V gene segment were excluded. In an earlier analysis of some 590 of the donors, a V segment was called functional when productive rearrangements were above 56.7%, and segregating when the standard deviation between donors exceeded 5%. To diagnose cytomegalovirus status from the catalog of TCR beta chain sequences, a statistical classification framework was built. V and J gene assignment, in a later analysis, came from comparing TCR nucleotide sequences with IMGT/GENE-DB human TR gene sequences. The TCRdist pipeline was used in a later analysis to assign CDR3 sequences and most-parsimonious VDJ recombination scenarios. In a later analysis, each TCR beta chain was defined by its CDR3 amino acid sequence together with its V-gene family, and reads lacking a unique V-gene family were excluded. To address suspected cross-contamination and a sequencing artifact, a later analysis removed a few hundred highly shared, low-generation-probability nucleotide sequences. For each public chain, a later analysis derived a clonal expansion index from normalized ranks of inferred template counts within each repertoire. Generation probabilities in a later analysis came from a VDJ recombination model fitted to out-of-frame rearrangements, and those results were checked against IGoR. A later analysis scored TCR-TCR, TCR-HLA and TCR-CMV co-occurrence with hypergeometric tests, applying a repertoire-size bias correction to TCR pairs. A later analysis estimated false discovery rates by permuting HLA or CMV assignments 20 times. A later analysis grouped co-occurring TCRs with DBSCAN, adding TCRdist sequence similarity when clustering within HLA-allele-positive subsets. Repertoires with fewer than 30,000 or more than 120,000 public chains, plus five repertoires with anomalous nucleotide sharing, were excluded from co-occurrence clustering. TCRdb stores this immuneACCESS table with in-frame sequences only. Part of the clones is absent; in the studies checked, under half of the shortfall reflects unresolved V genes, and no reason is known for the rest. V, J and clone size reflect that table, while D and trimming were determined from the DNA. This sample has 95,000 to 150,000 clones in its table, and more than 60% of those were observed once. The top ten constitute around 2.7% of the sample.

Inclusive of the bounding cysteine and phenylalanine, the CDR3 is 15 residues long. Only the CDR3 portion is preserved as DNA: 45 bases, with reading frame beginning at the first base. From V the trimming removes 4 bases and from J it removes 5 bases, while the gene matches leave 4 bases of the junction unaccounted for. The germline V gene (reference sequence) yields SEHNR for CDR1 and FQNEAQ for CDR2. Comments on this clone: Its antigen specificity is not known. Per-nucleotide qualities are absent, and no much larger clonotype sits a single base away.

This TCR was sampled from a woman between 40 and 55 years old in good health and CMV-seropositive. The V and J genes are TRBV7-9 and TRBJ1-6, with 8 bases in between that match TRBD1. The sequenced sample was PBMCs. The CDR3 is CASSSGQGNNSPLHF. The DNA sequence is TGTGCCAGCAGCTCAGGACAGGGCAATAATTCACCCCTCCACTTT.